This T cell receptor (beta chain) was observed in a study of cytomegalovirus exposure and HLA in healthy donors. Broader study findings: The study labeled around 160 TCR beta chains cytomegalovirus-associated.

This CDR3 is 14 amino acids long. Germline CDR1 is MRHNA and CDR2 is SNTAGT. V lost 3 bases, J lost 7 bases, and 13 bases lay in between. PCR amplification relied on 60 Vbeta primers (plus 13 Jbeta primers). Using immunoSEQ multiplex PCR, the repertoire was profiled, and TCRdb retains in-frame clones only, with some absent. Among approximately 150,000 clones listed, approximately 71% were seen once. Worth noting for this clone: As yet, its antigen is unknown.

The chain has TRBV6-4 and TRBJ2-1; tentative D call: TRBD2 (5 bases). Sequenced material: PBMCs. This clonotype originated in a young man in good health and CMV-seropositive. CDR3 coding DNA: TGTGCCAGCAGTGATCTGGGGAGAGCGAATGAGCAGTTCTTC. Translation: CASSDLGRANEQFF.